These 3 T cell receptor beta chains came from one sample sequenced in a study of T and B cells in COVID-19 patients. Each TRB amplification used roughly 230-550 ng of genomic DNA from blood. Multiplex PCR with BIOMED2 TRB-A/B primer pools amplified TRB rearrangements. TCRdb re-derived calls from the multiplex PCR reads in MiXCR, one entry per CDR3 protein. The sample records 530 or so distinct CDR3 sequences, 20% to 25% being singletons. The specimen sequenced was blood. Receptors were obtained from a human donor with active COVID-19.

The J gene is TRBJ2-4, the V gene TRBV7-9; the D gene is possibly TRBD1 (5 bases). The CDR3 extends over 16 amino acids. Deletions cut 1 base from V and 5 bases from J, with 15 bases between. CDR1 is SEHNR and CDR2 is FQNEAQ in the germline V gene (reference sequence). The CDR3 sequence: CASSLGAGRFQNIQYF. CDR3 sequence (DNA): TGTGCCAGCAGCTTAGGGGCAGGGCGATTTCAAAACATTCAGTACTTC.

By share, this clonotype counts as hyperexpanded. The rearrangement joins TRBV19 to TRBJ2-1; D unclear. Trimming took off 3 bases at V and 1 base at J, with 7 bases between the two ends. CDR1 and CDR2 from the germline V gene are LNHDA and SQIVND (reference sequence). The CDR3 loop spans 14 amino acids. The CDR3, as DNA: TGTGCCAGTAGTATGGTTGGTTCCTACAATGAGCAGTTCTTC. Its translation: CASSMVGSYNEQFF.

This chain joins TRBV28 and TRBJ2-7, with D possibly being TRBD1 (5 bases). CDR3 length: 15 amino acids. The V and J ends lost 5 bases and 4 bases respectively, with 18 bases between them. Germline CDR1 and CDR2: MDHEN and SYDVKM. This CDR3 reads CASSPNWGPLYEQYF. In nucleotides, the CDR3 is TGTGCCAGCAGTCCGAATTGGGGCCCGTTGTACGAGCAGTACTTC.